These 20 T cell receptor beta chains originate from one sample sequenced in a study of shared T cell receptors in the human thymus. Sequencing was performed with immunoSEQ multiplex PCR; in TCRdb, only in-frame clones are kept and a portion is missing. Of 540,000 or so clones listed, approximately 80% are singletons. These same records also appear under a second study, on human thymus T cells.

The sequenced sample was thymocytes. The receptors stem from a boy less than two years old with a congenital heart defect.

This sequence joins TRBV4-2 and TRBJ2-2; possible D gene TRBD2, 5 bases. Looked up from germline, CDR1 is LGHNA and CDR2 is YNFKEQ. This CDR3 comprises 15 residues. The V and J ends lost 3 bases and 3 bases respectively, with 11 bases between them. This CDR3 is CASSHYDYHTGELFF. The CDR3 DNA follows: TGTGCCAGCAGCCATTACGACTATCACACCGGGGAGCTGTTTTTT.

The rearrangement uses TRBV9 and TRBJ2-7, with 8 bases matching TRBD2. CDR3 length equals 14 residues. CDR1 and CDR2 (germline): SGDLS, YYNGEE. V was clipped by 4 bases and J by 5 bases; unmatched bases: 8. CDR3 nucleotides: TGTGCCAGCAGCCCGCGGGGGGAGGGACACGAGCAGTACTTC. Protein sequence: CASSPRGEGHEQYF.

The gene calls are TRBV7-2 and TRBJ1-1; 10 bases map to TRBD1. Germline loops: CDR1 SGHTA, CDR2 FQGNSA. V dropped 6 bases and J dropped 0; count of bases not matched to a gene: 4. The CDR3 totals 15 residues. The CDR3 DNA follows: TGTGCCAGCAGGGCCGGGACAGGGGTGAACACTGAAGCTTTCTTT. Translating gives CASRAGTGVNTEAFF.

This clone came up a few times. V and J are TRBV28 and TRBJ2-7; TRBD2 is a possible D gene (6 bases). The germline V gene encodes CDR1 MDHEN and CDR2 SYDVKM. V lost 7 bases, J lost 0 bases, and 19 bases lay in between. The CDR3 loop spans 16 amino acids. CDR3 coding DNA: TGTGCCAGCACCGGAACCCGGGACTCTCACTCCTACGAGCAGTACTTC. Translation: CASTGTRDSHSYEQYF.

This clone occurred once. The chain combines TRBV4-2 with TRBJ2-1; 8 bases map to TRBD2. The CDR3 is made up of 15 amino acids. The trim removed 1 base at V and 4 bases at J, leaving 3 bases unmatched. Germline V gene sequence: CDR1 LGHNA, CDR2 YNFKEQ. CDR3 amino acids: CASSQGQREYNEQFF. The CDR3 nucleotides are TGTGCCAGCAGCCAAGGGCAGCGGGAGTACAATGAGCAGTTCTTC.

This rearrangement joins TRBV13 to TRBJ2-7; 9 bases are a match to TRBD2. After removal of 4 bases from V and 6 bases from J, the junction contained 10 bases not matched to a gene. This CDR3 is 15 amino acids long. Germline V CDR1 and CDR2: PRHDT, FYEKMQ (reference sequence). The CDR3 loop is CASSSRVAGVCEQYF. The CDR3 DNA follows: TGTGCCAGCAGCTCCCGGGTAGCGGGAGTATGCGAGCAGTACTTC.

This clone was detected only once. The J gene is TRBJ1-2, the V gene TRBV4-3; a weak D match, TRBD1 (5 bases). Trimming pared 1 base from V and 4 bases from J, leaving 16 bases between. The CDR3 sequence is 16 residues long. Germline V lookup: CDR1 LGHNA, CDR2 YSLEER. CDR3 in amino acids: CASSQGPGGVGYGYTF. CDR3 coding DNA: TGCGCCAGCAGCCAAGGTCCGGGGGGGGTTGGCTATGGCTACACCTTC.

The chain combines TRBV5-1 with TRBJ1-2; maybe TRBD1 (5 bases). The germline CDR1 and CDR2 sequences are SGHRS and YFSETQ. The CDR3 runs to 14 residues. The V end was cut by 2 bases, the J end by 2 bases, with 10 bases between. The CDR3 bases are TGCGCCAGCAGCTTTTACAGGTCAAACTATGGCTACACCTTC. Translation gives CASSFYRSNYGYTF.

The chain carries TRBV19 and TRBJ1-1, with no clear D. Germline CDR1 reads LNHDA; CDR2 reads SQIVND (reference sequence). V was trimmed by 8 bases and J by 5 bases, leaving 9 bases between them. The CDR3 extends over 11 amino acids. The CDR3 DNA is TGTGCCAGTCGCATGAGAACTGAAGCTTTCTTT. Translated, it gives CASRMRTEAFF.

The chain couples TRBV11-2 to TRBJ2-7; D possibly corresponds to TRBD2 (6 bases). The V gene's germline CDR1 is SGHAT and CDR2 FQNNGV. CDR3 length: 15 residues. The V end lost 2 bases, the J end lost 0 bases, and 11 bases lay between the germline ends. The CDR3 reads CASSLRTGDSYEQYF. Here the CDR3 DNA reads TGTGCCAGCAGCTTAAGGACGGGAGACTCCTACGAGCAGTACTTC.

The chain joins TRBV25-1 to TRBJ2-7; 10 bases line up with TRBD1. The CDR3 is 16 residues long. V shed 4 bases and J 6 bases; nucleotides not matched to a gene: 12. Germline loops: CDR1 MGHDK, CDR2 SYGVNS. DNA of the CDR3: TGTGCCAGCAGTGGCCCCGTTGGGACAGGGGTTCGCGAGCAGTACTTC. Amino acids: CASSGPVGTGVREQYF.

A single count supports this clone. The chain employs TRBV11-2 and TRBJ2-7; unclear D gene. Trimming shortened V by 1 base and J by 1 base, and 14 bases separated the two germline ends. The germline CDR1 and CDR2 sequences are SGHAT and FQNNGV. The CDR3 length is 16 residues. The CDR3 DNA reads TGTGCCAGCAGCTTAGTCGGCGACTCTTTATCCTACGAGCAGTACTTC. Amino acid sequence: CASSLVGDSLSYEQYF.

CDR3 region: CASGLPTPGSGDYNEQFF. CDR3 in DNA: TGTGCTAGTGGTTTGCCAACCCCGGGTAGCGGAGACTACAATGAGCAGTTCTTC. The chain employs TRBV12-5 and TRBJ2-1; D might be TRBD2 (6 bases). This CDR3 contains 18 residues. CDR1 and CDR2 from the germline V gene are LGHNT and FRNRAP. V was cut by 2 bases and J by 3 bases, with 20 bases left in between.

CDR3 bases: TGTGCCAGCAGCTTACTGGCTAGCGAACCAGATACGCAGTATTTT. It codes for CASSLLASEPDTQYF. V and J are TRBV7-2 and TRBJ2-3; possible D gene TRBD2, 6 bases. The V end was cut by 2 bases, the J end by 4 bases, with 13 bases between. Germline lookup yields CDR1 SGHTA and CDR2 FQGNSA. The CDR3 loop spans 15 amino acids.

The chain has TRBV7-2 and TRBJ2-1; TRBD2 matches 11 bases. Per the germline V gene, CDR1 is SGHTA and CDR2 is FQGNSA. J was trimmed by 3 bases and V by 4 bases; bases with no gene match: 8. There are 17 residues in the CDR3. DNA for the CDR3: TGTGCCAGCAGCTCTAAACCGGGACTAGCGGACTACAATGAGCAGTTCTTC. This codes for CASSSKPGLADYNEQFF.

This chain's CDR3 is CASSLESSGRGRTKNIQYF. The DNA of the CDR3 is TGTGCCAGCAGCTTGGAGTCTAGCGGGAGGGGTCGGACCAAAAACATTCAGTACTTC. The chain couples TRBV5-6 to TRBJ2-4, with 12 bases lining up with TRBD2. The CDR3 runs to 19 residues. The V gene's germline CDR1 is SGHDT and CDR2 YYEEEE. With 0 bases clipped from V and 2 bases from J, the junction kept 9 bases outside the gene matches.

J is TRBJ2-2 and V is TRBV12-5; 7 bases line up with TRBD2. Germline CDR1 reads LGHNT; CDR2 reads FRNRAP. V shed 5 bases, J shed 7 bases, and the junction held 13 bases outside the gene matches. The CDR3 consists of 16 residues. This CDR3 is CASGPPGEGRIGELFF. The CDR3 DNA follows: TGTGCTAGTGGTCCCCCTGGGGAGGGAAGGATCGGGGAGCTGTTTTTT.

The chain couples TRBV10-3 to TRBJ2-7; 7 bases fit TRBD2. Germline loops: CDR1 ENHRY, CDR2 SYGVKD. J lost 2 bases, V lost 2 bases, and 12 bases had no gene match. This CDR3 spans 17 amino acids. Written as DNA, the CDR3 is TGTGCCATCAGTGAGCAGAAGAGGGGCGGGAGAGCCTACGAGCAGTACTTC. Its translation: CAISEQKRGGRAYEQYF.

With regard to this clone: The same CDR3 is also encoded by other DNA sequences in this sample. V gene TRBV29-1 combines with J gene TRBJ2-5; maybe TRBD2 (5 bases). The CDR3 extends over 11 amino acids. CDR1 and CDR2 from the germline V gene are SQVTM and ANQGSEA. V lost 1 base and J 5 bases, leaving 5 bases between the germline ends. As DNA, the CDR3 is TGCAGCGTTGAAGGCGGGGAGACCCAGTACTTC. Translation gives CSVEGGETQYF.

The rearrangement joins TRBV6-1 to TRBJ2-3, with 14 nucleotides matching TRBD2. This CDR3 comprises 16 residues. V trimming: 1 base; J trimming: 7 bases; junction bases outside the gene matches: 4. Germline CDR1 is MNHNS and CDR2 is SASEGT. CDR3 nucleotides: TGTGCCAGCAGTGAAGGACTAGCGGGAGGGCCGAATACGCAGTATTTT. It is translated as CASSEGLAGGPNTQYF.